The clone carrying this TCR beta chain turned up a few times. Each CDR3 protein gets one entry after TCRdb re-called the RT-PCR reads with MiXCR. The sample shows approximately 170,000 distinct CDR3 sequences, more than 10% of them seen only once. These data are taken from a study of response to subunit inactivated influenza vaccine. The CDR3 has 13 residues. The germline V gene has CDR1 MGHRA and CDR2 YSYEKL. Trimming pared 6 bases from V and 8 bases from J, leaving 15 bases between. The sample was also reused in another study, on T cells expressing NK-cell markers. That paper notes: UMI-tagged 5'RACE template switching yielded the TCR beta cDNA. The TCR beta repertoires were obtained from sorted CD3+CD56+NKG2C+, CD3+CD56+NKG2C- and CD3+CD56-NKG2C+ T cells.

This specimen consisted of CD8+ T cells sorted from PBMCs, obtained roughly 12 days after vaccination. The chain recombines TRBV4-1 with TRBJ2-3; the D gene is possibly TRBD2 (5 bases). The receptor's source is a man in his forties or fifties who received an inactivated influenza vaccine. CDR3 DNA sequence: TGCGCCAGCAGTATTTCGGCCGGAGGTACGCAGTATTTT. Translating it yields CASSISAGGTQYF.